The 28 T cell receptor beta chains below were found in one sample sequenced in a study of blood T cell repertoires in COVID-19. Sequencing used immunoSEQ multiplex PCR; TCRdb keeps in-frame clones, though not all of them. The repertoire includes under 250,000 clones, around 82% of them detected once, and less than 5.5% sits in the top ten. The sequencing input was peripheral blood. These receptors all stem from a man aged 50 or older with active or convalescent COVID-19.

The chain links TRBV7-8 to TRBJ1-5; 12 bases are shared with TRBD1. Germline CDR1 SGHVS, CDR2 FQNEAQ. With V trimmed by 5 bases and J by 1 base, 6 bases remained unmatched. The CDR3 consists of 17 residues. CDR3 DNA: TGTGCCAGCAGCGCCGGGACAGGGGGCGGGAGCAATCAGCCCCAGCATTTT. Translating it yields CASSAGTGGGSNQPQHF.

The chain joins TRBV10-3 to TRBJ1-1, with 7 bases that match TRBD1. Per the germline V gene, CDR1 is ENHRY and CDR2 is SYGVKD. The junction had 3 bases not matched to a gene; V was cut back by 8 bases and J by 0 bases. CDR3 size: 13 residues. CDR3 region: CAIGGQLNTEAFF. In DNA, the CDR3 is TGTGCCATCGGGGGACAGCTGAACACTGAAGCTTTCTTT.

This chain links TRBV24-1 with TRBJ2-2; the match to TRBD2 covers 9 bases. The CDR3 has 15 amino acids. CDR1 is KGHDR and CDR2 is SFDVKD in the germline V gene. Germline trimming cut 4 bases from V and 5 bases from J; bases unmatched to any gene: 4. The CDR3 DNA is TGTGCCACCAGTGACCCGACTAGCGGAACCGGGGAGCTGTTTTTT. Translating gives CATSDPTSGTGELFF.

This rearrangement joins TRBV9 to TRBJ2-1; 8 nucleotides match TRBD2. Germline CDR1 reads SGDLS; CDR2 reads YYNGEE. V was pared by 3 bases and J by 0 bases, with 14 bases of the junction left unmatched. The length of the CDR3 is 19 residues. The CDR3 sequence is CASSASGTSLRSSYNEQFF. Here the CDR3 DNA reads TGTGCCAGCAGCGCCTCCGGGACTAGTTTGCGGAGCTCCTACAATGAGCAGTTCTTC.

This chain links TRBV27 with TRBJ2-7, with D tentatively TRBD1 (5 bases). The CDR3 is 17 residues long. CDR1 and CDR2 (germline): MNHEY, SMNVEV (reference sequence). Between the trimmed V and J ends, which lost 5 bases and 3 bases, there was a span of 23 bases. CDR3 loop: CASSLAQGGKTLYEQYF. Here the CDR3 DNA reads TGTGCCAGCAGTCTCGCTCAGGGCGGAAAAACCCTCTACGAGCAGTACTTC.

The chain joins TRBV19 to TRBJ2-1; D unclear. The CDR3 runs 15 residues. The germline V and J ends were trimmed by 4 bases and 0 bases, with 10 bases remaining between them. Germline-derived CDR1 and CDR2 are LNHDA and SQIVND (reference sequence). The CDR3 sequence: CASSRAPSSYNEQFF. CDR3 nucleotide sequence: TGTGCCAGTAGTAGGGCGCCGAGCTCCTACAATGAGCAGTTCTTC.

The V call is TRBV27, the J call TRBJ2-7; no firm D call. Trimming took off 2 bases at V and 2 bases at J, with 7 bases between the two ends. The germline V gene encodes CDR1 MNHEY and CDR2 SMNVEV (reference sequence). The CDR3 is 13 amino acids. The CDR3 here is CASSLNKAYEQYF. The DNA of the CDR3 is TGTGCCAGCAGTTTAAACAAAGCCTACGAGCAGTACTTC.

This sequence joins TRBV28 and TRBJ2-7; perhaps TRBD1 as D (5 bases). Germline V gene sequence: CDR1 MDHEN, CDR2 SYDVKM. V dropped 9 bases and J dropped 2 bases, with 14 bases sitting between them. The CDR3 runs 13 residues. The CDR3 sequence is CASLKPGTYEQYF. CDR3 sequence (DNA): TGTGCCAGTCTGAAACCAGGGACCTACGAGCAGTACTTC.

This chain connects TRBV6-5 to TRBJ2-1; 13 bases map to TRBD2. The CDR3 has 14 residues. Germline V gene data show CDR1 as MNHEY and CDR2 as SVGAGI. With V trimmed by 6 bases and J by 9 bases, 5 bases remained unmatched. The CDR3 sequence is CASRPGLAGVEQFF. In DNA, the CDR3 is TGTGCCAGCAGACCCGGACTAGCGGGGGTTGAGCAGTTCTTC.

The chain links TRBV6-5 to TRBJ2-5; D may be TRBD2 (6 bases). CDR3 size: 13 residues. Per the germline V gene, CDR1 is MNHEY and CDR2 is SVGAGI. Trimming stripped 7 bases from V and 5 bases from J, with 14 bases between. The CDR3 here is CASTHPGGETQYF. CDR3 in DNA: TGTGCCAGCACCCACCCTGGGGGGGAGACCCAGTACTTC.

This clone appeared a single time. The chain has TRBV2 and TRBJ2-5, with 8 bases fitting TRBD2. J lost 4 bases, V lost 4 bases, and 11 bases had no gene match. The CDR3 totals 16 residues. Germline V lookup: CDR1 SNHLY, CDR2 FYNNEI. The CDR3 DNA reads TGTGCCAGCAGTGTGGCCCCGGGACTAGTTGGAGAGACCCAGTACTTC. This sequence encodes CASSVAPGLVGETQYF.

This chain joins TRBV7-6 and TRBJ1-2; 8 bases fit TRBD1. The CDR3 runs 15 residues. Trimming removed 3 bases from V and 7 bases from J; junction bases left unmatched: 10. Germline-derived CDR1 and CDR2 are SGHVS and FNYEAQ. The CDR3 sequence is CASSLDRALGGGYTF. Here the CDR3 DNA reads TGTGCCAGCAGCTTGGACAGGGCCCTAGGGGGTGGCTACACCTTC.

The chain is built from TRBV3-1 (or the pseudogene TRBV3-2) and TRBJ2-2; 13 bases are shared with TRBD2. The CDR3 length is 18 residues. V trimming: 4 bases; J trimming: 6 bases; junction bases outside the gene matches: 11. Per the germline V gene, CDR1 is LGHDT and CDR2 is YNNKEL (reference sequence). CDR3 sequence reads: CASSRELAGGPGAGELFF. Here the CDR3 DNA reads TGTGCCAGCAGCCGAGAACTAGCGGGGGGGCCGGGCGCCGGGGAGCTGTTTTTT.

The V and J genes are TRBV5-8 and TRBJ1-1; D gene unclear. This CDR3 spans 14 amino acids. Trimming took 3 bases from V and 0 from J, leaving 9 bases between them. Germline V CDR1 and CDR2: SGHTS, YDEGEE. This CDR3 reads CASSYRLVNTEAFF. The CDR3, as DNA: TGTGCCAGCAGCTACAGATTGGTGAACACTGAAGCTTTCTTT.

The genes are TRBV5-4 and TRBJ2-7; 10 nucleotides align to TRBD1. With V trimmed by 3 bases and J by 5 bases, 8 bases remained unmatched. Germline V gene lookup returns CDR1 SGHNT and CDR2 YYREEE (reference sequence). The CDR3 spans 15 residues. The CDR3 protein is CASSSPDRGIDEQYF. CDR3 in DNA: TGTGCCAGCAGCTCCCCGGACAGGGGGATAGACGAGCAGTACTTC.

The CDR3 protein is CASSLDFGSYEQYF. In DNA form, the CDR3 reads TGCGCCAGCAGCCTAGATTTCGGCTCCTACGAGCAGTACTTC. The chain combines TRBV4-1 with TRBJ2-7, with no clear D. Trimming removed 4 bases from V and 0 bases from J, with 10 bases in between. This CDR3 comprises 14 residues. The V gene's germline CDR1 is MGHRA and CDR2 YSYEKL.

The chain has TRBV6-5 and TRBJ1-1; D ambiguous. CDR3 length equals 14 residues. V dropped 5 bases and J dropped 6 bases, with 16 bases sitting between them. Germline loops: CDR1 MNHEY, CDR2 SVGAGI. In nucleotides, the CDR3 is TGTGCCAGCAGTCCAGACAACCCGCCCGCTGAAGCTTTCTTT. Its protein product is CASSPDNPPAEAFF.

The rearrangement joins TRBV7-8 to TRBJ2-2; 11 nucleotides agree with TRBD2. V trimming: 5 bases; J trimming: 2 bases; junction bases outside the gene matches: 16. Germline-derived CDR1 and CDR2 are SGHVS and FQNEAQ. The CDR3 has 20 residues. CDR3 nucleotides: TGTGCCAGCAGCCTTCCCCCTCCCACTAGCGGGGGAGATAACACCGGGGAGCTGTTTTTT. Residues: CASSLPPPTSGGDNTGELFF.

This clone appeared once. The rearrangement links TRBV10-3 to TRBJ2-1; 7 bases map to TRBD1. Germline CDR1 reads ENHRY; CDR2 reads SYGVKD. The CDR3 is 15 residues long. With 4 bases clipped from V and 2 bases from J, the junction kept 5 bases outside the gene matches. The CDR3 DNA sequence: TGTGCCATCAGTGGGACGACAGGGACCTACAATGAGCAGTTCTTC. Translating it yields CAISGTTGTYNEQFF.

J is TRBJ1-1 and V is TRBV30; 7 bases map to TRBD1. The CDR3 extends over 12 amino acids. Germline V lookup: CDR1 GTSNPN, CDR2 SVGIG (reference sequence). Trimming took 7 bases from V and 1 from J; bases not matched to a gene: 3. This CDR3 reads CASRTGNTEAFF. The CDR3 nucleotides are TGTGCCTCCCGGACAGGGAACACTGAAGCTTTCTTT.

V and J are TRBV2 and TRBJ1-6, with TRBD1 matching 9 bases. Germline-derived CDR1 and CDR2 are SNHLY and FYNNEI. This CDR3 is built from 15 residues. Trimming at V came to 7 bases and at J to 6 bases, leaving 7 bases not matched to a gene. CDR3 sequence reads: CASKEQGAGNSPLHF. CDR3 nucleotide sequence: TGTGCCAGCAAGGAACAGGGGGCAGGTAATTCACCCCTCCACTTT.

This clone has just one count. The chain recombines TRBV19 with TRBJ1-2; 10 bases are shared with TRBD1. J lost 3 bases, V lost 2 bases, and 12 bases had no gene match. The germline V gene encodes CDR1 LNHDA and CDR2 SQIVND (reference sequence). The CDR3 runs to 18 residues. CDR3 in DNA: TGTGCCAGTAGTATAACACCGGGACAGGGGATGGGGTACTATGGCTACACCTTC. Protein sequence: CASSITPGQGMGYYGYTF.

The chain carries TRBV19 and TRBJ2-7; 13 bases are a match to TRBD2. The CDR3 length is 15 residues. Germline assignment: CDR1 LNHDA and CDR2 SQIVND (reference sequence). The ends lost 5 bases at V and 3 bases at J; junction bases unmatched: 4. In DNA, the CDR3 is TGTGCCAGTAGTCCCGGGACTAGCGGGGTCTACGAGCAGTACTTC. Its protein is CASSPGTSGVYEQYF.

The V call is TRBV14, the J call TRBJ1-1; D uncertain. Germline values: CDR1 SGHDN, CDR2 FVKESK. This CDR3 has 11 residues. V was trimmed by 4 bases and J by 8 bases, leaving 8 bases between them. CDR3 bases: TGTGCCAGCAGCCCTCACAAGGAAGCTTTCTTT. Protein sequence: CASSPHKEAFF.

This clone occurred once. The gene calls are TRBV7-9 and TRBJ1-5, with a weak D call TRBD1 (5 bases). This CDR3 has 15 residues. The V and J ends lost 5 bases and 0 bases respectively, with 11 bases between them. Looked up from germline, CDR1 is SEHNR and CDR2 is FQNEAQ (reference sequence). CDR3 DNA: TGTGCCAGCAGCCCTCCGGGGGGTAGCAATCAGCCCCAGCATTTT. Translating gives CASSPPGGSNQPQHF.

The chain is built from TRBV28 and TRBJ1-5, with 7 bases matching TRBD1. Germline trimming cut 0 bases from V and 1 base from J; bases unmatched to any gene: 3. Germline lookup yields CDR1 MDHEN and CDR2 SYDVKM. The CDR3 length is 16 residues. This CDR3 reads CASSLWEGGSNQPQHF. For the CDR3, the DNA is TGTGCCAGCAGTTTATGGGAAGGGGGCAGCAATCAGCCCCAGCATTTT. The entire variable domain, with the rest obtained from reference TRBV28 and TRBJ1-5, is as follows: DVKVTQSSRYLVKRTGEKVFLECVQDMDHENMFWYRQDPGLGLRLIYFSYDVKMKEKGDIPEGYSVSREKKERFSLILESASTNQTSMYLCASSLWEGGSNQPQHFGDGTRLSIL.

The gene calls are TRBV4-1 and TRBJ1-1; D not resolved. Germline V gene lookup returns CDR1 MGHRA and CDR2 YSYEKL. Trimming took off 0 bases at V and 4 bases at J, with 6 bases between the two ends. The CDR3 covers 13 residues. CDR3 residues: CASSQEQSTEAFF. The CDR3 DNA is TGCGCCAGCAGCCAAGAACAGTCCACTGAAGCTTTCTTT.

This clone occurred a few times. The genes are TRBV7-3 and TRBJ1-1; no definite D call. In germline, CDR1 is SGHTA, CDR2 FQGTGA. V was cut by 2 bases and J by 1 base, with 8 bases left in between. CDR3 size: 14 residues. The CDR3 spells CASSLGRENTEAFF. CDR3 DNA: TGTGCCAGCAGCTTAGGACGGGAGAACACTGAAGCTTTCTTT.